Below, 4 T cell receptor beta chains from the same sample are listed, as sequenced in a study of T cells expressing NK-cell markers. TCRdb re-called the 5' RACE reads; one entry per CDR3 protein, DNA not given. This sample's table has roughly 430,000 distinct CDR3 sequences. The sample consisted of blood T cells: a sorted CD56 or NKG2C T cell subset, CD4+ or CD8+ T cells, or bulk PBMC T cells (not recorded which). The receptor source for this set is a woman between 18 and 70 years old in good health.

The CDR3 sequence is CSPTPLAGAPETQYF. V usage is TRBV20-1 and J usage is TRBJ2-5; TCRdb calls TRBD2, which cannot be checked without DNA. The CDR3 loop spans 15 amino acids. CDR1 and CDR2 from the germline V gene are DFQATT and SNEGSKA (reference sequence).

The chain carries TRBV24-1 and TRBJ2-5; TCRdb calls TRBD1, which cannot be checked without DNA. The CDR3 runs to 13 residues. Per germline, CDR1 KGHDR and CDR2 SFDVKD. The chain's CDR3 is CATSDPPQETQYF.

V is TRBV6-2 or TRBV6-3 and J is TRBJ2-1; as DNA is missing, the TRBD1 call by TCRdb cannot be tested. This CDR3 is 15 amino acids long. Germline V lookup: CDR1 MNHEY, CDR2 SVGEGT. CDR3 amino acids: CASSSRDRRANEQFF.

CDR3 sequence: CASSEFYSGSPLHF. The chain uses TRBV25-1 and TRBJ1-6. Germline CDR1 MGHDK, CDR2 SYGVNS. The CDR3 runs to 14 residues.